This T cell receptor (beta chain) originates from a study of T cell responses to AZD1222 COVID-19 vaccine. For the study at large: Pooled together were second doses at about 4 or about 12 weeks. The study's findings and limits: After the peak T cell response, and only then, were repertoires sampled. Possibly, clonal diversity was underestimated; donors were largely white British and included more females.

Trimming stripped 0 bases from V and 1 base from J, with 9 bases between. Germline V CDR1 and CDR2: MNHEY, SVGAGI. The CDR3 spans 15 residues. Produced via immunoSEQ multiplex PCR; TCRdb's table is partial and in-frame only. The data hold 85,000 to 120,000 clones, with roughly 90% observed a single time. As to this clone: Antigen: not known.

This clonotype was obtained from an adult in good health. This chain connects TRBV6-5 to TRBJ1-1, with unresolved D. Specimen: peripheral blood, collected on day 0 of AZD1222 vaccination. The CDR3 nucleotides read TGTGCCAGCAGTTACTCGAATCTAAGGAACACTGAAGCTTTCTTT. It is translated as CASSYSNLRNTEAFF.